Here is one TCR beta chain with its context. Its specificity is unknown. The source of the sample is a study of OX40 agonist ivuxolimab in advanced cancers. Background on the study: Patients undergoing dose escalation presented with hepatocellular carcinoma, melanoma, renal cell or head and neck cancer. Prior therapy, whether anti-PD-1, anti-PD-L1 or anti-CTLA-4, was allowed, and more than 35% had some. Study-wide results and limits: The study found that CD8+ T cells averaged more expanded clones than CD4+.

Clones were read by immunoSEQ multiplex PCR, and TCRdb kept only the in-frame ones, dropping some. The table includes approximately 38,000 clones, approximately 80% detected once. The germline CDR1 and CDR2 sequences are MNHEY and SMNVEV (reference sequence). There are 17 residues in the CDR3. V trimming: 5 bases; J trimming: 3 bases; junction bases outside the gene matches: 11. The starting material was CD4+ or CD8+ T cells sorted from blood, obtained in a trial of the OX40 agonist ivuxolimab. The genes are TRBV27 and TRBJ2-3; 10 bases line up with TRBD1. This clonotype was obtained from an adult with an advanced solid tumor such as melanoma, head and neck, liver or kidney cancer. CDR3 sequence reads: CASSLLEGTGATDTQYF. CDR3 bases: TGTGCCAGCAGTCTCTTAGAGGGGACAGGGGCTACAGATACGCAGTATTTT.